This T cell receptor (beta chain) was documented in a study of T cell responses to AZD1222 COVID-19 vaccine. Study-wide points: Vaccine-related CD4 TCRs covered spike, predominating at 160-218 and 743-854.

Of note for this clone: Its antigen is not identified.

The CDR3 consists of 15 residues. With V trimmed by 6 bases and J by 5 bases, 8 bases remained unmatched. CDR1 and CDR2 from the germline V gene are KGHSH and LQKENI. Only in-frame clones appear in the TCRdb table, and some are missing; sequencing was by immunoSEQ multiplex PCR. The sample records about 110,000 clones, under 95% being singletons. The sequencing used peripheral blood, collected on day 0 of AZD1222 vaccination. The sequence was collected from an adult in good health. The chain uses TRBV18 and TRBJ2-2; TRBD1 matches at 8 bases. The CDR3 reads CASSSRTGRTGELFF. CDR3 bases: TGTGCCAGCTCTTCTAGGACAGGGAGGACCGGGGAGCTGTTTTTT.